This T cell receptor beta chain was captured by sequencing in a study of cytomegalovirus exposure and HLA in healthy donors. On this clone: Its antigen is unknown.

In the PCR, 60 Vbeta and 13 Jbeta primers were used. Only in-frame clones appear in the TCRdb table, and some are missing; sequencing was by immunoSEQ multiplex PCR. The ten top clones account for approximately 6.8%, within a sample of more than 90,000 clones. Whole-study results and caveats: An analysis done earlier found most TCR beta V segments productive about 87% or about 30% of the time. TCR beta V- and J-gene trimming, according to a later analysis, was linked to a missense DCLRE1C variant.

Source material: PBMCs. This receptor was obtained from a man in his forties in good health and CMV-seropositive.

This chain's CDR3 is CASSLRDLQPQHF. The CDR3 nucleotides read TGTGCCAGCAGCTTACGGGACTTACAGCCCCAGCATTTT. The chain combines TRBV7-2 with TRBJ1-5, with D tentatively TRBD1 (5 bases). Germline CDR1 SGHTA, CDR2 FQGNSA. This CDR3 is 13 amino acids long. Deletions cut 2 bases from V and 7 bases from J, with 9 bases between.